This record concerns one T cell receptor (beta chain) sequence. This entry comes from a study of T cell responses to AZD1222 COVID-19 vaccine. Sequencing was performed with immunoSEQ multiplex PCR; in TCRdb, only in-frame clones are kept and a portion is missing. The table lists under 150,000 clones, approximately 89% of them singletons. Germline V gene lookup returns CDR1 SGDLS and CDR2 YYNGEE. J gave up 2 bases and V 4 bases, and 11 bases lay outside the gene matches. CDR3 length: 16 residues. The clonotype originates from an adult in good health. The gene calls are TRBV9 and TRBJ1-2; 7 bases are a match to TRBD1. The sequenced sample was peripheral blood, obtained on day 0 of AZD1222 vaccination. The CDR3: CASSPRGLGGNYGYTF. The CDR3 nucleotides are TGTGCCAGCAGCCCGAGGGGGCTTGGGGGCAACTATGGCTACACCTTC. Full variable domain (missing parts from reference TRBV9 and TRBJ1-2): DSGVTQTPKHLITATGQRVTLRCSPRSGDLSVYWYQQSLDQGLQFLIQYYNGEERAKGNILERFSAQQFPDLHSELNLSSLELGDSALYFCASSPRGLGGNYGYTFGSGTRLTVV.